Sequencing of this T cell receptor (beta chain) was carried out in a study of cytomegalovirus exposure and HLA in healthy donors. Whole-study results and caveats: Published work reported that the classifier diagnosed cytomegalovirus status with high specificity and sensitivity.

As for this clone: Its antigen is as yet unknown.

From germline, CDR1 is MNHNY and CDR2 SVGAGI (reference sequence). This CDR3 region has 13 residues. V lost 10 bases, J lost 3 bases, and 12 bases lay in between. Measured with immunoSEQ multiplex PCR; TCRdb has only the in-frame clones, and not every one. The sample lists under 300,000 clones, approximately 86% seen once, with around 1.2% in the top ten. This chain uses TRBV6-6 with TRBJ1-4, with a weak D call TRBD1 (6 bases). The source is a woman aged 25 to 39 in good health and CMV-seropositive. Material for sequencing was PBMCs. CDR3 nucleotide sequence: TGTGCCACCTCGGGACAACCTAATGAAAAACTGTTTTTT. This encodes CATSGQPNEKLFF.